Reported below is one T cell receptor beta chain. The sample belongs to a study of CD8+CD57+ T cells in acquired aplastic anemia. Study summary: Quantities of DNA derived from sorted CD4+ and CD8+ cells averaged 3.2 ug.

Patients sequenced had flow cytometry evidence of CD8+CD57+ cell expansion. Severe acquired aplastic anemia was diagnosed in all patients. Sampling of blood occurred while the patients had still received no therapy. Germline-derived CDR1 and CDR2 are MGHRA and YSYEKL. Trimming pared 3 bases from V and 1 base from J, leaving 15 bases between. CDR3 length: 16 residues. Genomic DNA acted as the template from which TCR beta VDJ combination and CDR3 sequence profiling were carried out. TCRdb reanalysed the reads using MiXCR and keeps one entry per CDR3 protein. Of 150,000 or so distinct CDR3 sequences in the sample, less than 60% are singletons; the top ten hold 10% to 15%.

Sequenced material: sorted CD4+, CD8+, or CD8+CD57+ T cells (not recorded which) from PBMCs. This receptor was taken from a human donor with aplastic anemia. J is TRBJ1-1 and V is TRBV4-1, with D tentatively TRBD1 (6 bases). DNA for the CDR3: TGCGCCAGCAGCCATGCACAGGGCGGCTGGAACACTGAAGCTTTCTTT. This encodes CASSHAQGGWNTEAFF.